This T cell receptor (delta chain) comes out of a study of gamma-delta T cells after stem cell transplantation. V lost 3 bases, J lost 2 bases, and 14 bases stayed unmatched. CDR3 size: 19 residues. Germline values: CDR1 GEAIGNYY, CDR2 EKD. TCRdb applied CATT to the RT-PCR reads for clone calling. The sample has over 9,000 delta-chain clones; 1% to 1.5% are singletons. The source material was gamma-delta T cells. The receptor was isolated from a human donor. It is not recorded whose cells these are; they may come from a transplant donor. The rearrangement uses TRDV2 and TRDJ1; 13 bases are shared with TRDD3. CDR3: CACDPLTGGYARVTDKLIF. The DNA for the CDR3 is TGTGCCTGTGACCCCCTTACTGGGGGATACGCCCGGGTAACCGATAAACTCATCTTT.